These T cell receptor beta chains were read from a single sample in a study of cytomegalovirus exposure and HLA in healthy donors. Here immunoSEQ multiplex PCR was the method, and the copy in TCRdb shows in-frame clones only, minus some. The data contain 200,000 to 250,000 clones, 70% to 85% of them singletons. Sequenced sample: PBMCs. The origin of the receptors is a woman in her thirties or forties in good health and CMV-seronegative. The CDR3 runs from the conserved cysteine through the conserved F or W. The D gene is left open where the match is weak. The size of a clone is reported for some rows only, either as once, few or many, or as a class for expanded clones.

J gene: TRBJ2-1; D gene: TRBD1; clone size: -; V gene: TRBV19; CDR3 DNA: TGTGCCAGTAGTAGAGCCGGGACAGGGCCCTACAATGAGCAGTTCTTC; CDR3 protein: CASSRAGTGPYNEQFF
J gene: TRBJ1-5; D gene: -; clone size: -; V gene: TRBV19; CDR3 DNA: TGTGCCAGTAGTATGGAGGGTAGGCAGCCCCAGCATTTT; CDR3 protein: CASSMEGRQPQHF
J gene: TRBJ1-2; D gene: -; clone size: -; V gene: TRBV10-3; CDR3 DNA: TGTGCCATCAGTGTCGACAGGTCCCAAGGCTACACCTTC; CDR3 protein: CAISVDRSQGYTF
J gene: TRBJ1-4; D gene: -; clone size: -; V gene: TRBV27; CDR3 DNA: TGTGCCAGCAGTTTAGGACAGACAACTAATGAAAAACTGTTTTTT; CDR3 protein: CASSLGQTTNEKLFF
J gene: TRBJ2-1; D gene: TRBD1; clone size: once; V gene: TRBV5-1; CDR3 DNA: TGCGCCAGCAGCCGCGGGACAGGGGGCACGAATGAGCAGTTCTTC; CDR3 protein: CASSRGTGGTNEQFF
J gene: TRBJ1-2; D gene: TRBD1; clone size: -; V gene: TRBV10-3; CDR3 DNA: TGTGCCATCATGAGGGGGACAGGGGGAAAGGAAGGCTACACCTTC; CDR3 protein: CAIMRGTGGKEGYTF
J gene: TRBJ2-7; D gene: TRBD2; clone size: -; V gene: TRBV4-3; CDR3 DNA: TGCGCCAGCAGCCAAGAAGGGAGGGGTTTCGAGCAGTACTTC; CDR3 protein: CASSQEGRGFEQYF
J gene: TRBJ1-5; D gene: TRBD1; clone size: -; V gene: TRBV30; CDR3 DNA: TGTGCCTGGACCAGGGACAGAACGTATAGCAATCAGCCCCAGCATTTT; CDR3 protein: CAWTRDRTYSNQPQHF
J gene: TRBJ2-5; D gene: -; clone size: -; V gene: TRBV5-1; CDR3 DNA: TGCGCCAGCAGCATAAGCGGCCAAGAGACCCAGTACTTC; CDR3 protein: CASSISGQETQYF
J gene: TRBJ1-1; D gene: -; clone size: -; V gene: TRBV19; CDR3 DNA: TGTGCCAGTAGTGCCCCGGGGACTGAAGCTTTCTTT; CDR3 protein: CASSAPGTEAFF
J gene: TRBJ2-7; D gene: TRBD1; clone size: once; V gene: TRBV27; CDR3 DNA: TGTGCCAGCAGTTTAATTAGTAGGGACAGGTCGTACGAGCAGTACTTC; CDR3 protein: CASSLISRDRSYEQYF
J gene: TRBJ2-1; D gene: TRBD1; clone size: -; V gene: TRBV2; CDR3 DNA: TGTGCCGAGGGACAGGGGGCTGGAAATGAGCAGTTCTTC; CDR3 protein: CAEGQGAGNEQFF
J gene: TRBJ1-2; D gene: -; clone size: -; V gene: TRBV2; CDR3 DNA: TGTGCCAGCAGTGAAGCGCGTAGGGGGAACTATGGCTACACCTTC; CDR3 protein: CASSEARRGNYGYTF
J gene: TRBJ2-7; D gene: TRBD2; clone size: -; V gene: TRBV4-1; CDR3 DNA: TGCGCCAGCAGCCAAATAGCGGGGGGTGAAGAGCAGTACTTC; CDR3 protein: CASSQIAGGEEQYF
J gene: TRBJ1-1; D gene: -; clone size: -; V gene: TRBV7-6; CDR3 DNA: TGTGCCAGCAGCTTAGCGCCTAGGGGCGGCACTGAAGCTTTCTTT; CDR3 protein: CASSLAPRGGTEAFF
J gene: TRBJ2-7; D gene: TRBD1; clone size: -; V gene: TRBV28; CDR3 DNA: TGTGCCAGCAGACGGACAGGGGGCTCCTACGAGCAGTACTTC; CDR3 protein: CASRRTGGSYEQYF
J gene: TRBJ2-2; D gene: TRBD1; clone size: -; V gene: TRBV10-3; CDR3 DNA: TGTGCCGTACTTCCGGGACAGGGCCTAACCGGGGAGCTGTTTTTT; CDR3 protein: CAVLPGQGLTGELFF
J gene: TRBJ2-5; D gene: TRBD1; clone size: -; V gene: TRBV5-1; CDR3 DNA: TGCGCCAGCAGCTTGAGGCCGGGGACAGGGGGTGGTGAGACCCAGTACTTC; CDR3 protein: CASSLRPGTGGGETQYF
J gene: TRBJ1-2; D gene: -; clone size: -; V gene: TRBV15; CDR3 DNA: TGTGCCACCAGCAGAGATTTGGCCCATGGCTACACCTTC; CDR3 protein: CATSRDLAHGYTF
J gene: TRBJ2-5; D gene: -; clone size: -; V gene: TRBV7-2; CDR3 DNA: TGTGCCAGCAGCCAAGAGACTCCAGAGACCCAGTACTTC; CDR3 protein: CASSQETPETQYF